This T cell receptor (beta chain) stems from a study of shared clonotypes between healthy human individuals. The table came from immunoSEQ multiplex PCR; TCRdb's copy has only in-frame clones and leaves some out. The table includes roughly 520,000 clones, 90% to 97% detected once. The receptor comes from a woman aged 30 to 39 in good health. Sequencing was done on a sample of naive CD4+ T cells sorted from blood. Specified subset: CD45RA+ positively selected.

The CDR3 here is CASSSRGLNEKLFF. For the CDR3, the DNA is TGCGCCAGCAGCTCCCGGGGTTTGAATGAAAAACTGTTTTTT. The J gene is TRBJ1-4, the V gene TRBV5-1, with D unclear. The V gene lost 3 bases and the J gene lost 5 bases, with 11 bases spanning the gap. Germline V gives CDR1 SGHRS, CDR2 YFSETQ. The length of the CDR3 is 14 residues.